The 5 T cell receptor beta chains presented below share a single source sample, sequenced in a study of T cells in Graves' hyperthyroidism and ophthalmopathy. RNA transcripts yielded amplified TCR beta CDR3 regions. HTBI primers drove first-round RT-PCR of the TCR CDR3. TCRdb re-called the multiplex PCR reads through MiXCR, storing one row per CDR3 protein. The sample lists some 760,000 distinct CDR3 sequences; less than 15% were seen once. Material: blood. The receptors derive from a woman aged 18-35 years with Graves' hyperthyroidism.

This clonotype was seen once. The V call is TRBV7-9, the J call TRBJ2-7; no reliable D call. V was trimmed by 5 bases and J by 0 bases, leaving 17 bases between them. The CDR3 loop spans 16 amino acids. CDR1 is SEHNR, CDR2 FQNEAQ, per germline (reference sequence). For the CDR3, the DNA is TGTGCCAGCAGCGGGCCGAACTCGTCCTCCTCCTACGAGCAGTACTTC. Its protein is CASSGPNSSSSYEQYF.

This rearrangement joins TRBV24-1 to TRBJ2-2; 7 bases align to TRBD1. The V gene's germline CDR1 is KGHDR and CDR2 SFDVKD. This CDR3 spans 17 amino acids. The ends lost 3 bases at V and 0 bases at J; junction bases unmatched: 6. CDR3 nucleotide sequence: TGTGCCACCAGTGATAGTTTCGGGACAGCGAACACCGGGGAGCTGTTTTTT. Translation gives CATSDSFGTANTGELFF.

This clonotype was found many times. The V call is TRBV7-9, the J call TRBJ2-1; 10 nucleotides line up with TRBD1. The CDR3 runs to 16 residues. CDR1 SEHNR and CDR2 FQNEAQ come from the germline V gene (reference sequence). With 5 bases clipped from V and 9 bases from J, the junction kept 13 bases outside the gene matches. The DNA of the CDR3 is TGTGCCAGCAGCCCCCAGACAGGGGGCGAGTTGGGTGAGCAGTTCTTC. Protein product: CASSPQTGGELGEQFF.

The chain carries TRBV7-9 and TRBJ1-1; D not resolved. The CDR3 extends over 14 amino acids. Germline V gives CDR1 SEHNR, CDR2 FQNEAQ (reference sequence). The V end was cut by 3 bases, the J end by 4 bases, with 12 bases between. CDR3 protein: CASSFPYLGTEAFF. The DNA for the CDR3 is TGTGCCAGCAGCTTTCCTTACTTGGGCACTGAAGCTTTCTTT.

There are many counts of this clonotype. The J gene is TRBJ2-5, the V gene TRBV20-1, with 8 bases aligning to TRBD1. Per the germline V gene, CDR1 is DFQATT and CDR2 is SNEGSKA (reference sequence). J lost 4 bases, V lost 1 base, and 8 bases had no gene match. The CDR3 contains 15 residues. CDR3 bases: TGCAGTGCTAGAGTCGCACCCGGACAGGGAGAGACCCAGTACTTC. Translation gives CSARVAPGQGETQYF.